This TCR beta chain was identified in a study of PD-1 blockade in classical Hodgkin lymphoma. Study findings and constraints: Newly diagnosed patients had diversity similar to the baseline diversity of complete responders.

Worth noting for this clone: Its antigen is still unknown.

The CDR3 has 12 amino acids. Germline V lookup: CDR1 SNHLY, CDR2 FYNNEI. V shed 7 bases and J shed 2 bases, with 9 bases lying between them. Exposure to brentuximab vedotin varied, and each patient had relapsed following autologous stem cell transplantation. The table came from immunoSEQ multiplex PCR; TCRdb's copy has only in-frame clones and leaves some out. The sample holds 50,000 or so clones, roughly 66% seen once. The origin of this receptor is a human donor with classical Hodgkin lymphoma. The V gene is TRBV2, the J gene TRBJ2-7; possible D gene TRBD2, 6 bases. The sequenced sample was peripheral blood mononuclear cells (PBMCs), obtained before the second cycle of nivolumab. CDR3 nucleotide sequence: TGTGCCAGCACGGAGGGCCCCTACGAGCAGTACTTC. The encoded protein is CASTEGPYEQYF.